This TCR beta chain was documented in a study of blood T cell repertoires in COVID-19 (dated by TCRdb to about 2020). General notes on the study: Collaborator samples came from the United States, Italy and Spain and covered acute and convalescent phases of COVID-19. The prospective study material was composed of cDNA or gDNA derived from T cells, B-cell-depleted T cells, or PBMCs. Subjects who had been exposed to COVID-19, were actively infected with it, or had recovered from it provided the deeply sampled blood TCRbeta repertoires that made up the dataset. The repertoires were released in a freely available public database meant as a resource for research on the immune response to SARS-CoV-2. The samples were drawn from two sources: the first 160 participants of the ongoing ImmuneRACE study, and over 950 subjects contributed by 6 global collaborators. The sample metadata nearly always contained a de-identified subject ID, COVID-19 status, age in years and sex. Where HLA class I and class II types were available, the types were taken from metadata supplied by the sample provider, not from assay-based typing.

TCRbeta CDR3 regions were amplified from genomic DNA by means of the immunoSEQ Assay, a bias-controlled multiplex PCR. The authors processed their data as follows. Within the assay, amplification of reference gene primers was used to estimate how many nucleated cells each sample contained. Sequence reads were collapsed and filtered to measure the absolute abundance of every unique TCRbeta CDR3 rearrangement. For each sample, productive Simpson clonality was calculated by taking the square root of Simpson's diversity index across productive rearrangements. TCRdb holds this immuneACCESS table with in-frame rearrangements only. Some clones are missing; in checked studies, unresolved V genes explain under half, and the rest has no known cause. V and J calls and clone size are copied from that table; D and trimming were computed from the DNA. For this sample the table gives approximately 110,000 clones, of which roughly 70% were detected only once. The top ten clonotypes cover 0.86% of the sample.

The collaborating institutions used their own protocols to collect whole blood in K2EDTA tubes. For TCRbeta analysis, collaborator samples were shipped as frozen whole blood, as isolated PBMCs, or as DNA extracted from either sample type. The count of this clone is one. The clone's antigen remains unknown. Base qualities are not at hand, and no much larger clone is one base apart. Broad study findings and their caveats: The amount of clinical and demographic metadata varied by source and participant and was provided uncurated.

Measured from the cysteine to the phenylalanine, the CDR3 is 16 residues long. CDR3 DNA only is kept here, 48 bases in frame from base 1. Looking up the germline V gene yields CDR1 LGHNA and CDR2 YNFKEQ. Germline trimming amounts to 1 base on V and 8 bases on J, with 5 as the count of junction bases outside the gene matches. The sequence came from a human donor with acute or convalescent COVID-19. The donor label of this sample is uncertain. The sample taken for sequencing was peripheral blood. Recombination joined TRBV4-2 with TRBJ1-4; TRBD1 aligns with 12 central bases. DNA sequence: TGTGCCAGCAGCCAAGGGGGAGGGACAGGGGGCGAAAAACTGTTTTTT. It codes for CASSQGGGTGGEKLFF.